These 32 T cell receptor beta chains came from one sample sequenced in a study of glioma-infiltrating T cells after dendritic cell vaccination. The repertoire was sequenced with immunoSEQ multiplex PCR; TCRdb's copy has only in-frame clones and lacks some. The data show about 96,000 clones, roughly 83% seen once. Source: blood, taken before dendritic cell vaccination. The receptors come from a human donor with glioblastoma.

The chain couples TRBV10-3 to TRBJ2-1; 10 nucleotides line up with TRBD2. V was clipped by 6 bases and J by 6 bases; unmatched bases: 8. This CDR3 region has 15 residues. CDR1 is ENHRY and CDR2 is SYGVKD in the germline V gene. The CDR3 sequence is CAISPAGGPGNEQFF. The DNA for the CDR3 is TGTGCCATCAGCCCAGCGGGAGGGCCCGGCAATGAGCAGTTCTTC.

The genes are TRBV11-1 and TRBJ2-3; the D is unclear. The ends were cut back, 1 base at V and 5 bases at J, with 10 bases in the middle. The CDR3 runs 14 residues. Looked up from germline, CDR1 is SGHAT and CDR2 is FQDESV (reference sequence). The CDR3 sequence: CASSLDGYGDTQYF. CDR3 bases: TGTGCCAGCAGCTTAGACGGGTATGGAGATACGCAGTATTTT.

V and J are TRBV18 and TRBJ2-5, with unresolved D. Trimming left V 2 bases short and J 3 bases short, with 4 bases between. Germline loops: CDR1 KGHSH, CDR2 LQKENI. This CDR3 comprises 12 residues. In nucleotides, the CDR3 is TGTGCCAGCTCACCATATGAAGAGACCCAGTACTTC. Amino acid sequence: CASSPYEETQYF.

As regards this clone: The germline gene is not matched at one end of the junction; a read error may be the cause. This chain connects TRBV7-7 to TRBJ2-5, with a weak D call TRBD2 (6 bases). With the DNA end fitting TRBJ2-7 better, the J assignment may be wrong. CDR1 is SSHAT and CDR2 is FNYEAQ in the germline V gene (reference sequence). This CDR3 spans 16 amino acids. This CDR3 reads CASSPGGYTGEYEQYF. CDR3 bases: TGTGCTAGCAGCCCGGGTGGGTATACGGGAGAGTACGAGCAGTACTTC.

The gene calls are TRBV27 and TRBJ2-7; D is undetermined. Germline CDR1 and CDR2: MNHEY and SMNVEV (reference sequence). The CDR3 is made up of 12 amino acids. Between the trimmed V and J ends, which lost 3 bases and 3 bases, there was a span of 6 bases. This CDR3 reads CASSFIGYEQYF. The CDR3 nucleotides read TGTGCCAGCAGTTTTATCGGCTACGAGCAGTACTTC.

To note about this clone: Sequence at one end of the junction differs from germline and may be a read error. V and J are TRBV19 and TRBJ2-3; 8 nucleotides line up with TRBD1. Germline CDR1 is LNHDA and CDR2 is SQIVND (reference sequence). CDR3 size: 14 residues. CDR3 DNA sequence: TGTGCCAGCTCCACGGACAGGGAGATTAATACCCAGTATTTT. It yields the protein CASSTDREINTQYF.

This chain connects TRBV5-1 to TRBJ1-2; TRBD1 might be the D (6 bases). The CDR3 is 16 amino acids. CDR1 and CDR2 (germline): SGHRS, YFSETQ. Trimming removed 4 bases from V and 4 bases from J, with 20 bases in between. Written as DNA, the CDR3 is TGCGCCAGCAGCATCGGACAGATCCGCTATCCCTATGGCTACACCTTC. Protein product: CASSIGQIRYPYGYTF.

A single count supports this clone. V gene TRBV11-3 combines with J gene TRBJ2-1, with a weak D call TRBD1 (6 bases). This CDR3 is built from 14 residues. Trimming shortened V by 5 bases and J by 5 bases, and 13 bases separated the two germline ends. The germline gives CDR1 SGHNT, CDR2 YENEEA. CDR3 loop: CASSNPGVNNEQFF. CDR3 nucleotides: TGTGCCAGCAGCAACCCAGGGGTCAACAATGAGCAGTTCTTC.

The V and J genes are TRBV5-1 and TRBJ2-3, with 15 nucleotides matching TRBD2. The V gene end was trimmed by 2 bases and the J gene end by 8 bases; junction bases not matched to a gene: 9. Looked up from germline, CDR1 is SGHRS and CDR2 is YFSETQ. This CDR3 has 17 residues. CDR3 nucleotides: TGCGCCAGCAGCTTCATAGGACTAGCGGGAGGGGCCGGTACGCAGTATTTT. It translates to CASSFIGLAGGAGTQYF.

The chain uses TRBV9 and TRBJ1-1, with D hard to call. The CDR3 extends over 13 amino acids. The V and J ends lost 0 bases and 7 bases respectively, with 10 bases between them. Germline CDR1 is SGDLS and CDR2 is YYNGEE. The CDR3 sequence: CASSVARRDEAFF. The CDR3 nucleotides read TGTGCCAGCAGCGTAGCCAGGAGGGATGAAGCTTTCTTT. The variable domain in full, completed from reference TRBV9 and TRBJ1-1, reads DSGVTQTPKHLITATGQRVTLRCSPRSGDLSVYWYQQSLDQGLQFLIQYYNGEERAKGNILERFSAQQFPDLHSELNLSSLELGDSALYFCASSVARRDEAFFGQGTRLTVV.

V usage is TRBV5-6 and J usage is TRBJ1-5; 9 bases align to TRBD1. The V gene end was trimmed by 0 bases and the J gene end by 7 bases; junction bases not matched to a gene: 5. CDR3 length: 15 residues. Germline lookup yields CDR1 SGHDT and CDR2 YYEEEE. The CDR3 DNA reads as TGTGCCAGCAGCTTGGCGGACAGGGGTGACCAGCCCCAGCATTTT. Translating gives CASSLADRGDQPQHF. Drawing the rest from reference TRBV5-6 and TRBJ1-5, the complete variable domain is DAGVTQSPTHLIKTRGQQVTLRCSPKSGHDTVSWYQQALGQGPQFIFQYYEEEERQRGNFPDRFSGHQFPNYSSELNVNALLLGDSALYLCASSLADRGDQPQHFGDGTRLSIL.

The V gene is TRBV18, the J gene TRBJ2-1; the D gene is possibly TRBD1 (6 bases). The CDR3 is 16 amino acids. V lost 3 bases, J lost 5 bases, and 17 bases lay in between. Germline CDR1 and CDR2: KGHSH and LQKENI. The CDR3, as DNA: TGTGCCAGCTCACCCCAGGGGAGTAGGATACACAATGAGCAGTTCTTC. Translating gives CASSPQGSRIHNEQFF.

The chain employs TRBV9 and TRBJ2-2, with 8 nucleotides matching TRBD2. The junction had 9 bases not matched to a gene; V was cut back by 0 bases and J by 5 bases. The CDR3 consists of 17 residues. The germline V gene encodes CDR1 SGDLS and CDR2 YYNGEE. The CDR3 region is CASSVAPGGPSTGELFF. CDR3 nucleotide sequence: TGTGCCAGCAGCGTAGCTCCGGGGGGGCCCTCGACCGGGGAGCTGTTTTTT.

The chain carries TRBV4-2 and TRBJ2-6; D not certain. Germline CDR1 and CDR2: LGHNA and YNFKEQ. The CDR3 covers 16 residues. V lost 0 bases and J lost 0, with 6 bases in between. The CDR3 coding sequence is TGTGCCAGCAGCCAAGAAGAGTACTCTGGGGCCAACGTCCTGACTTTC. Its protein product is CASSQEEYSGANVLTF.

This chain uses TRBV5-1 with TRBJ2-5, with 9 bases matching TRBD2. Germline CDR1 SGHRS, CDR2 YFSETQ. The CDR3 is 16 amino acids. J was trimmed by 5 bases and V by 0 bases; bases with no gene match: 8. The CDR3, as DNA: TGCGCCAGCAGCTTGGGCGGTAGCGGGAGCGAGGAGACCCAGTACTTC. Protein: CASSLGGSGSEETQYF. Full variable domain (outside the CDR3, taken from reference TRBV5-1 and TRBJ2-5): KAGVTQTPRYLIKTRGQQVTLSCSPISGHRSVSWYQQTPGQGLQFLFEYFSETQRNKGNFPGRFSGRQFSNSRSEMNVSTLELGDSALYLCASSLGGSGSEETQYFGPGTRLLVL.

This chain connects TRBV5-1 to TRBJ1-1; 9 bases are a match to TRBD1. The CDR3 totals 16 residues. The junction had 7 bases not matched to a gene; V was cut back by 3 bases and J by 1 base. Germline values: CDR1 SGHRS, CDR2 YFSETQ. Here the CDR3 reads CASSYLDRGWNTEAFF. In nucleotides, the CDR3 is TGCGCCAGCAGCTACCTAGACAGGGGGTGGAACACTGAAGCTTTCTTT.

This rearrangement joins TRBV11-2 to TRBJ2-7, with 12 bases fitting TRBD2. This CDR3 comprises 17 residues. V trimming: 6 bases; J trimming: 3 bases; junction bases outside the gene matches: 12. CDR1 is SGHAT, CDR2 FQNNGV, per germline. In nucleotides, the CDR3 is TGTGCCAGCAGTCCCTCCCTGACTAGCGGGAGAAACTACGAGCAGTACTTC. This translates into CASSPSLTSGRNYEQYF.

The chain joins TRBV5-6 to TRBJ1-3, with D perhaps TRBD1 (5 bases). V dropped 5 bases and J dropped 4 bases, with 10 bases sitting between them. Per the germline V gene, CDR1 is SGHDT and CDR2 is YYEEEE. The CDR3 is 13 residues long. The CDR3 DNA reads TGTGCCAGCAGTTATGCAGGGGGAAACACCATATATTTT. Translated, it gives CASSYAGGNTIYF.

The chain joins TRBV9 to TRBJ2-1; 7 nucleotides line up with TRBD1. Unmatched junction bases numbered 14, after V lost 4 bases and J lost 4 bases. The V gene's germline CDR1 is SGDLS and CDR2 YYNGEE. The CDR3 spans 17 residues. The DNA of the CDR3 is TGTGCCAGCAGCTACCACTCCGGGACAGCGCCTTACAATGAGCAGTTCTTC. It translates to CASSYHSGTAPYNEQFF.

This chain uses TRBV30 with TRBJ2-5; D call uncertain. This CDR3 has 11 amino acids. Germline CDR1 reads GTSNPN; CDR2 reads SVGIG (reference sequence). The V gene lost 4 bases and the J gene lost 3 bases, with 6 bases spanning the gap. This CDR3 reads CAWTAKETQYF. DNA of the CDR3: TGTGCCTGGACTGCTAAAGAGACCCAGTACTTC.

This clone was seen more than once but under ten times. The chain links TRBV6-1 to TRBJ2-1, with a tentative D call TRBD2 (6 bases). The germline V and J ends were trimmed by 0 bases and 2 bases, with 11 bases remaining between them. The CDR3 totals 16 residues. Germline CDR1 reads MNHNS; CDR2 reads SASEGT. CDR3 in amino acids: CASSEAIGTPYNEQFF. The CDR3 nucleotides are TGTGCCAGCAGTGAAGCAATTGGGACTCCCTACAATGAGCAGTTCTTC.

This rearrangement joins TRBV7-9 to TRBJ1-2; no clear D gene. Trimming removed 7 bases at V and 7 bases at J, with 28 bases between. Germline V CDR1 and CDR2: SEHNR, FQNEAQ (reference sequence). This CDR3 is 17 amino acids long. CDR3 sequence: CASIRIPRNSRKSGYTF. CDR3 bases: TGTGCCAGCATCCGGATCCCGAGGAACTCGCGTAAGAGTGGCTACACCTTC.

This chain uses TRBV9 with TRBJ1-3; D may be TRBD1 (5 bases). CDR3 length: 15 amino acids. With 4 bases removed from V and 0 bases from J, the gap between germline ends came to 11 bases. Per germline, CDR1 SGDLS and CDR2 YYNGEE. The CDR3 DNA reads as TGTGCCAGCAGCCTGGACAAGTCCTCTGGAAACACCATATATTTT. This codes for CASSLDKSSGNTIYF.

The chain couples TRBV7-6 to TRBJ2-7; the D gene is possibly TRBD1 (6 bases). This CDR3 contains 13 residues. The V and J ends lost 4 bases and 6 bases respectively, with 13 bases between them. Looked up from germline, CDR1 is SGHVS and CDR2 is FNYEAQ. The CDR3 nucleotides are TGTGCCAGCAGCTCAACGTACAGGGCCGAGCAGTACTTC. This codes for CASSSTYRAEQYF.

This chain connects TRBV28 to TRBJ2-1; D is unresolved. Germline V CDR1 and CDR2: MDHEN, SYDVKM. V was pared by 4 bases and J by 6 bases, with 16 bases between. The CDR3 has 15 amino acids. This chain's CDR3 is CASSSGFEHRNEQFF. The DNA for the CDR3 is TGTGCCAGCAGTTCCGGGTTTGAGCACCGCAATGAGCAGTTCTTC.

The chain uses TRBV19 and TRBJ1-5, with D unresolved. The germline V gene encodes CDR1 LNHDA and CDR2 SQIVND (reference sequence). The V end lost 3 bases, the J end lost 3 bases, and 12 bases lay between the germline ends. CDR3 size: 15 residues. This chain's CDR3 is CASSIVGGFNQPQHF. CDR3 nucleotides: TGTGCCAGTAGTATCGTGGGAGGTTTCAATCAGCCCCAGCATTTT.

The V call is TRBV28, the J call TRBJ2-1; TRBD2 matches at 8 bases. The V gene's germline CDR1 is MDHEN and CDR2 SYDVKM. With V trimmed by 5 bases and J by 7 bases, 16 bases remained unmatched. This CDR3 contains 17 residues. In nucleotides, the CDR3 is TGTGCCAGCAGTCCGGTCGATTTTGCGGGAGGTTGGAATGAGCAGTTCTTC. Residues: CASSPVDFAGGWNEQFF.

This chain uses TRBV5-1 with TRBJ2-3, with TRBD2 matching over 10 bases. The CDR3 has 15 residues. The germline CDR1 and CDR2 sequences are SGHRS and YFSETQ. V was pared by 3 bases and J by 2 bases, with 3 bases of the junction left unmatched. The CDR3 coding sequence is TGCGCCAGCAGCTGGACTAGCGGTTTCACAGATACGCAGTATTTT. Protein sequence: CASSWTSGFTDTQYF.

The rearrangement uses TRBV28 and TRBJ2-3; TRBD2 matches 14 bases. Unmatched junction bases numbered 7, after V lost 6 bases and J lost 5 bases. Germline lookup yields CDR1 MDHEN and CDR2 SYDVKM. This CDR3 is 16 amino acids long. The CDR3 nucleotides read TGTGCCAGCAGGTCCGGACTAGCGGGAGGTTTAGATACGCAGTATTTT. Translated, it gives CASRSGLAGGLDTQYF.

The count of this clone is one. The rearrangement links TRBV18 to TRBJ1-3; D is ambiguous. Germline CDR1 is KGHSH and CDR2 is LQKENI. The CDR3 runs 17 residues. Trimming cost V 3 bases and J 1 base, with 16 bases left between them. The CDR3 loop reads CASSPKRQVRSGNTIYF. CDR3 nucleotides: TGTGCCAGCTCACCGAAAAGACAAGTACGGTCTGGAAACACCATATATTTT. The full variable domain, its missing parts supplied by reference TRBV18 and TRBJ1-3, is NAGVMQNPRHLVRRRGQEARLRCSPMKGHSHVYWYRQLPEEGLKFMVYLQKENIIDESGMPKERFSAEFPKEGPSILRIQQVVRGDSAAYFCASSPKRQVRSGNTIYFGEGSWLTVV.

The CDR3 DNA follows: TGTGCCTGGAGCGGCCGAAGCAGGGGTGGTGAAAAACTGTTTTTT. Translating gives CAWSGRSRGGEKLFF. The J gene is TRBJ1-4, the V gene TRBV30; tentative D call: TRBD1 (6 bases). CDR3 size: 15 residues. With 3 bases removed from V and 7 bases from J, the gap between germline ends came to 18 bases. In germline, CDR1 is GTSNPN, CDR2 SVGIG (reference sequence).

This chain uses TRBV6-4 with TRBJ1-5; 8 bases map to TRBD1. Germline V gene lookup returns CDR1 MRHNA and CDR2 SNTAGT. The CDR3 runs to 15 residues. The junction had 6 bases not matched to a gene; V was cut back by 6 bases and J by 2 bases. CDR3 bases: TGTGCCAGCAGCGCCGGGACAGGAGGCAATCAGCCCCAGCATTTT. As protein: CASSAGTGGNQPQHF.